The 11 T cell receptor beta chains presented below share a single source sample, sequenced in a study of beta chain features in type 1 diabetes. Findings and limits, study-wide: Across all four CD4+ subsets, people with type 1 diabetes showed modestly shorter TCRB CDR3s.

Expressed TCRB transcripts were sequenced, since all the RNA that had been isolated was reverse transcribed. Produced via immunoSEQ multiplex PCR; TCRdb's table is partial and in-frame only. The sample contains about 650,000 clones, 9.5% to 15% of which appear only once. These TCRs' antigens remain unknown. The sample comprised naive CD4+ T cells from blood. The source is a man aged 30-40 years with type 1 diabetes.

The rearrangement joins TRBV6-6 to TRBJ2-5; TRBD1 matches at 10 bases. J was trimmed by 0 bases and V by 4 bases; bases with no gene match: 5. The V gene's germline CDR1 is MNHNY and CDR2 SVGAGI (reference sequence). CDR3 length: 16 residues. The CDR3 spells CASSSGQGGYQETQYF. Written as DNA, the CDR3 is TGTGCCAGCAGTTCAGGACAGGGGGGTTACCAAGAGACCCAGTACTTC.

The chain has TRBV7-9 and TRBJ1-2; no definite D call. There are 13 residues in the CDR3. V was clipped by 5 bases and J by 2 bases, with 9 bases between them. CDR1 is SEHNR, CDR2 FQNEAQ, per germline (reference sequence). CDR3 DNA: TGTGCCAGCAGCAAGACGGAAAACTATGGCTACACCTTC. This sequence encodes CASSKTENYGYTF.

V is TRBV28 and J is TRBJ2-2; possible D gene TRBD1, 5 bases. Germline V lookup: CDR1 MDHEN, CDR2 SYDVKM. The CDR3 contains 16 residues. The V end was cut by 3 bases, the J end by 3 bases, with 14 bases between. The CDR3 bases are TGTGCCAGCAGTTTTAATGGGCAGGGTTACACCGGGGAGCTGTTTTTT. This gives the protein CASSFNGQGYTGELFF.

This clone was recorded a few times. The CDR3 sequence is CAWSVRASVSSETQYF. As DNA, the CDR3 is TGTGCCTGGAGTGTACGCGCTAGCGTTTCGTCGGAGACCCAGTACTTC. This chain connects TRBV30 to TRBJ2-5, with a weak D call TRBD2 (6 bases). Trimming pared 0 bases from V and 5 bases from J, leaving 19 bases between. Germline CDR1 and CDR2: GTSNPN and SVGIG (reference sequence). The CDR3 consists of 16 residues.

This clone was seen a handful of times. CDR3 amino acids: CASSSDGNTEAFF. DNA of the CDR3: TGTGCCAGCAGCTCGGACGGAAACACTGAAGCTTTCTTT. V gene TRBV7-2 combines with J gene TRBJ1-1; D uncertain. The CDR3 is made up of 13 amino acids. The V and J ends lost 4 bases and 2 bases respectively, with 8 bases between them. The germline V gene encodes CDR1 SGHTA and CDR2 FQGNSA.

This clone has a handful of counts. This rearrangement joins TRBV7-9 to TRBJ1-5; possible D gene TRBD1, 5 bases. This CDR3 is 13 amino acids long. V was pared by 6 bases and J by 5 bases, with 11 bases between. Looked up from germline, CDR1 is SEHNR and CDR2 is FQNEAQ (reference sequence). CDR3 DNA: TGTGCCAGCAGTTCAGGGTCGCATCAGCCCCAGCATTTT. Protein: CASSSGSHQPQHF.

This clone was seen a few times. The rearrangement links TRBV6-6 to TRBJ2-1; TRBD2 agrees at 7 bases. The ends lost 2 bases at V and 8 bases at J; junction bases unmatched: 3. Germline CDR1 and CDR2: MNHNY and SVGAGI (reference sequence). CDR3 size: 13 residues. The CDR3 bases are TGTGCCAGCAGTTACCGGGGAGGGGATGAGCAGTTCTTC. This encodes CASSYRGGDEQFF.

V usage is TRBV10-1 and J usage is TRBJ2-5, with TRBD1 as a possible D gene (6 bases). This CDR3 is 14 amino acids long. Germline V gene data show CDR1 as WNHNN and CDR2 as SYGVQD (reference sequence). Trimming took 5 bases from V and 3 from J, leaving 13 bases between them. Here the CDR3 DNA reads TGCGCCAGCAGTCCCGGGACATTCAAAGAGACCCAGTACTTC. It is translated as CASSPGTFKETQYF.

This clone came up a few times. V usage is TRBV28 and J usage is TRBJ2-7; TRBD1 aligns across 7 bases. The V and J ends lost 2 bases and 5 bases, in that order; junction bases with no gene match: 3. This CDR3 is 13 amino acids long. CDR1 MDHEN and CDR2 SYDVKM come from the germline V gene. The DNA of the CDR3 is TGTGCCAGCAGTTTAGACAGGGTGCACGAGCAGTACTTC. It codes for CASSLDRVHEQYF.

This clone was counted only a few times. The chain has TRBV28 and TRBJ1-6; no definite D call. This CDR3 region has 14 residues. V was trimmed by 2 bases and J by 10 bases, leaving 12 bases between them. CDR1 is MDHEN and CDR2 is SYDVKM in the germline V gene. The CDR3: CASSLTSRGSPLHF. CDR3 nucleotide sequence: TGTGCCAGCAGTTTAACGTCTCGGGGATCACCCCTCCACTTT. Full variable domain (outside the CDR3, taken from reference TRBV28 and TRBJ1-6): DVKVTQSSRYLVKRTGEKVFLECVQDMDHENMFWYRQDPGLGLRLIYFSYDVKMKEKGDIPEGYSVSREKKERFSLILESASTNQTSMYLCASSLTSRGSPLHFGNGTRLTVT.

This clone came up a few times. The chain joins TRBV7-2 to TRBJ2-7; D is ambiguous. The CDR3 is 13 residues long. CDR1 and CDR2 from the germline V gene are SGHTA and FQGNSA. V lost 5 bases and J 2 bases, leaving 10 bases between the germline ends. CDR3 sequence: CASSLPWAYEQYF. The CDR3 DNA reads TGTGCCAGCAGCCTCCCCTGGGCCTACGAGCAGTACTTC.